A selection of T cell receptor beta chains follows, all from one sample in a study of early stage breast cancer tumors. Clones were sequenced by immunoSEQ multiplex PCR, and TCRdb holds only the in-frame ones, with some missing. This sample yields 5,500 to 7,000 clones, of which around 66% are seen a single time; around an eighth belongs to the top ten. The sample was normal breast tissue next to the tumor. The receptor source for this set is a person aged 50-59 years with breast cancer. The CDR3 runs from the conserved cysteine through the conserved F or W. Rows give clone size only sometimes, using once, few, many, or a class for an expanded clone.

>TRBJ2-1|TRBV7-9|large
CASGGRAGGYGGNEQFF
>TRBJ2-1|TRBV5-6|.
CASSLASATLNEQFF
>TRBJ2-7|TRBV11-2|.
CASSLDGALDEQYF
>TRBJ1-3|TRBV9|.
CASSVGSGPEAGNTIYF
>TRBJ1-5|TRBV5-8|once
CASSSRIGGHYSNQPQHF
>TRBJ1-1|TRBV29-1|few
CSAEYTEAFF
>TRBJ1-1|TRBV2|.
CASRGQGNTEAFF
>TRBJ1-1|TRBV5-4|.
CASSTGTVNTEAFF
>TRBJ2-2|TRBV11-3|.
CASSLDPAFTGELFF
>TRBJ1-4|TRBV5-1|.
CASRGQGGGEKLFF
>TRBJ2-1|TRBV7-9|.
CASSLAGTPNNEQFF
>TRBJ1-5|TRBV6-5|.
CASRTGSSNQPQHF
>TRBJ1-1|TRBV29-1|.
CSVVGHQNTEAFF
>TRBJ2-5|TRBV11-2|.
CASSLISSETQYF